The clone carrying this T cell receptor beta chain has a count of ten or more. CDR1 is SGHRS and CDR2 is YFSETQ in the germline V gene. The CDR3 has 15 residues. Trimming cost V 1 base and J 5 bases; bases outside gene matches: 3. These data originate in a study of T-cell reconstitution after alpha-beta-depleted transplantation in children. As it was prepared, the TCRbeta library received unique molecular identifiers. TCRdb re-analysed the PCR reads in MiXCR, keeping a single row per CDR3 protein. The table shows around 380,000 distinct CDR3 sequences, with approximately 10% occurring only once. The chain has TRBV5-1 and TRBJ2-1; 10 bases match TRBD2. The clonotype originates from a human donor who donated a stem cell graft to a child with acute myeloid leukemia. Sequenced here: PBMCs from the stem cell graft donor, sampled from the stem cell graft. The DNA of the CDR3 is TGCGCCAGCAGCTTGCGGACTAGCGGAAACAATGAGCAGTTCTTC. Translation gives CASSLRTSGNNEQFF.